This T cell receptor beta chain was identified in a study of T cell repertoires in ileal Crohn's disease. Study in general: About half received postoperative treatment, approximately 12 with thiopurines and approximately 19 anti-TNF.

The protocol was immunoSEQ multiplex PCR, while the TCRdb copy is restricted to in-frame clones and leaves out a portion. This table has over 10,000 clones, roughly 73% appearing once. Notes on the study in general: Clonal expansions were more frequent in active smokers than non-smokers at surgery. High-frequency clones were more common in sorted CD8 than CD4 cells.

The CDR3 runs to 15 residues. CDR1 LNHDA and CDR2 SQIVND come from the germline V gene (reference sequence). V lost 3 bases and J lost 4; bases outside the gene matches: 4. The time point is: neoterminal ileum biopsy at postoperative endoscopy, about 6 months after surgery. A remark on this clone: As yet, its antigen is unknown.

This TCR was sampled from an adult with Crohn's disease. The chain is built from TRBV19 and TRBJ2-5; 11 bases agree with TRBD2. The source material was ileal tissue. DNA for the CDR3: TGTGCCAGTAGTATTAGCCTAGCGGGAGGAGAGACCCAGTACTTC. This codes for CASSISLAGGETQYF. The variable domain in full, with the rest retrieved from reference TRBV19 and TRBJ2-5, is DGGITQSPKYLFRKEGQNVTLSCEQNLNHDAMYWYRQDPGQGLRLIYYSQIVNDFQKGDIAEGYSVSREKKESFPLTVTSAQKNPTAFYLCASSISLAGGETQYFGPGTRLLVL.